This TCR beta chain was retrieved from a study of cytomegalovirus exposure and HLA in healthy donors. General study points: A later analysis showed HLA-associated TCR beta chains outstripping equally common others in clonal expansion.

As for this clone: Its antigen is still unknown.

Germline V gene data show CDR1 as SNHLY and CDR2 as FYNNEI. The CDR3 totals 13 residues. V lost 8 bases and J lost 6; bases outside the gene matches: 5. PCR used 60 Vbeta primers and 13 Jbeta primers. Measured with immunoSEQ multiplex PCR; TCRdb has only the in-frame clones, and not every one. The sample includes about 160,000 clones, more than 60% seen only once; the top ten take around 1.5%. This receptor was identified in a woman aged 25 to 39 in good health and CMV-seronegative. V and J are TRBV2 and TRBJ2-2; 8 nucleotides agree with TRBD2. The sequenced sample was PBMCs. The CDR3 is CASQRGSPGELFF. The CDR3 DNA reads TGTGCCAGCCAGCGGGGGTCCCCCGGGGAGCTGTTTTTT.